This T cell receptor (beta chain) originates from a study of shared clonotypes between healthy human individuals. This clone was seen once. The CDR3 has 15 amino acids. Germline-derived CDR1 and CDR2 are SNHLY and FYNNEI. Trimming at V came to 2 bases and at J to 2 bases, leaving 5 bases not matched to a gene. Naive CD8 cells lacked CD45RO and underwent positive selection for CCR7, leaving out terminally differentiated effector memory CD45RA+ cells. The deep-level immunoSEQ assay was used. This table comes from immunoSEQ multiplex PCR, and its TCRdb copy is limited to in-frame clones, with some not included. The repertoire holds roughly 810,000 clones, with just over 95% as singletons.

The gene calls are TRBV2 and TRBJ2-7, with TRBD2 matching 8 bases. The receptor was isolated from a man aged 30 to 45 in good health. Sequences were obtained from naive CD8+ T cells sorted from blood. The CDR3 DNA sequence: TGTGCCAGCAGTGAAAGTTTAGCGGGGACCTACGAGCAGTACTTC. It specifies CASSESLAGTYEQYF.